This TCR beta chain originates from a study of CD8 T cells in Susac syndrome. CD8+ and CD4+ T cells taken from blood had their TCR beta sequenced. Control patients had untreated stable or active relapsing-remitting multiple sclerosis by revised McDonald criteria. TEMRA cells were FACS-enriched, unlike CD8+ and CD4+ T cells, which were negatively isolated. Random hexamers were used to reverse transcribe an amount of roughly 0.5 to 1 ug RNA. TCR beta CDR3 was amplified by immunoSEQ multiplex PCR. This amplification extended across 54 Vbeta and 13 Jbeta segments. TCRdb re-derived calls from the immunoSEQ multiplex PCR reads in MiXCR, one entry per CDR3 protein. The top ten hold 0.21% of the sample, which has 250,000 to 300,000 distinct CDR3 sequences, over 75% seen once. Trimming took 6 bases from V and 3 from J, leaving 18 bases between them. CDR3 length equals 14 residues. Germline assignment: CDR1 DFQATT and CDR2 SNEGSKA (reference sequence).

The sequence came from a human donor with multiple sclerosis. This chain links TRBV20-1 with TRBJ2-7; the D gene is possibly TRBD2 (5 bases). Sequences were obtained from CD8+ T cells from PBMCs. The CDR3 bases are TGCAGTGCCAGTGAGGACGTCGAGGGCTACGAGCAGTACTTC. This translates into CSASEDVEGYEQYF.